These 22 T cell receptor beta chains share one sample of origin, sequenced in a study of T-cell memory formation after mild COVID-19. TCRdb passed the 5' RACE reads through MiXCR, listing each CDR3 protein once. Found here are approximately 210,000 distinct CDR3 sequences, around 25% of them singletons; the top ten hold roughly 11%. What was sequenced was PBMCs or a T cell subset sorted from them (not recorded which). Every receptor here comes from an adult woman who had mild COVID-19 (a few samples of this study predate the infection). Cell type and time point are not known.

This chain joins TRBV7-2 and TRBJ1-5; maybe TRBD1 (6 bases). The CDR3 contains 16 residues. V was cut by 0 bases and J by 9 bases, with 18 bases left in between. CDR1 is SGHTA and CDR2 is FQGNSA in the germline V gene. The CDR3, as DNA: TGTGCCAGCAGCTTAGCGGGTCAAGGGGGTTCACCGCCCCAGCATTTT. It encodes CASSLAGQGGSPPQHF.

This chain uses TRBV5-4 with TRBJ1-1, with D unresolved. The CDR3 contains 23 residues. The germline V gene has CDR1 SGHNT and CDR2 YYREEE (reference sequence). V lost 9 bases, J lost 4 bases, and 46 bases lay in between. The CDR3 loop is CAMLWLSCWHRDTRPSPSTEAFF. The CDR3 DNA follows: TGTGCCATGCTGTGGCTAAGCTGCTGGCACAGAGATACACGGCCGAGTCCTTCCACTGAAGCTTTCTTT.

The gene calls are TRBV18 and TRBJ1-2, with D perhaps TRBD1 (5 bases). Trimming removed 0 bases at V and 4 bases at J, with 9 bases between. CDR1 is KGHSH, CDR2 LQKENI, per germline. The CDR3 has 14 amino acids. The CDR3 is CASSPPGDAYGYTF. The CDR3 DNA is TGTGCCAGCTCACCACCGGGGGATGCCTATGGCTACACCTTC.

The V gene is TRBV18, the J gene TRBJ2-7; D may be TRBD1 (5 bases). V was shortened by 3 bases and J by 5 bases, with 8 bases between the two germline ends. The CDR3 extends over 12 amino acids. Germline CDR1 is KGHSH and CDR2 is LQKENI. CDR3 loop: CASSPPGNEQYF. In nucleotides, the CDR3 is TGTGCCAGCTCACCCCCAGGGAACGAGCAGTACTTC.

In its sample, this clonotype was seen a few times. One end of the junction varies from germline; a read error may be responsible. This chain uses TRBV3-1 with TRBJ2-7; tentatively, D is TRBD1 (6 bases). Germline loops: CDR1 LGHDT, CDR2 YNNKEL (reference sequence). CDR3 length equals 12 residues. CDR3 sequence (DNA): TGTGCCAGCAGCCAGTTTCCCGGGACAAAGGACTTC. Protein product: CASSQFPGTKDF.

V and J are TRBV2 and TRBJ1-3; D remains ambiguous. Per the germline V gene, CDR1 is SNHLY and CDR2 is FYNNEI. Trimming pared 3 bases from V and 1 base from J, leaving 7 bases between. The CDR3 runs 14 residues. This CDR3 is CASSEWYSGNTIYF. The CDR3 DNA follows: TGTGCCAGCAGTGAGTGGTATTCTGGAAACACCATATATTTT.

This clonotype occurred many times. The rearrangement uses TRBV11-2 and TRBJ2-2; a weak D match, TRBD2 (5 bases). V was pared by 5 bases and J by 4 bases, with 14 bases between. CDR1 SGHAT and CDR2 FQNNGV come from the germline V gene. The CDR3 has 15 residues. The CDR3 protein is CASSPLPGSTGELFF. The CDR3 nucleotides read TGTGCCAGCAGCCCCTTACCGGGGAGCACCGGGGAGCTGTTTTTT.

This clonotype showed up just a few times. The gene calls are TRBV28 and TRBJ2-7; D may be TRBD1 (7 bases). V lost 3 bases, J lost 3 bases, and 18 bases lay in between. This CDR3 is built from 16 residues. Germline-derived CDR1 and CDR2 are MDHEN and SYDVKM. CDR3 amino acids: CASSFRQGGGIYEQYF. CDR3 in DNA: TGTGCCAGCAGTTTCCGCCAGGGGGGAGGAATCTACGAGCAGTACTTC.

The V gene is TRBV2, the J gene TRBJ2-1, with D perhaps being TRBD1 or TRBD2 (5 bases each). Trimming stripped 5 bases from V and 4 bases from J, with 15 bases between. Germline assignment: CDR1 SNHLY and CDR2 FYNNEI. The CDR3 contains 15 residues. CDR3 amino acids: CASSFDSGAYNEQFF. In DNA form, the CDR3 reads TGTGCCAGCAGTTTCGACAGCGGAGCGTACAATGAGCAGTTCTTC.

J is TRBJ2-5 and V is TRBV6-5; D is ambiguous. Looked up from germline, CDR1 is MNHEY and CDR2 is SVGAGI. V was pared by 2 bases and J by 5 bases, with 6 bases between. CDR3 size: 12 residues. The CDR3 loop is CASSYPKETQYF. The CDR3 coding sequence is TGTGCCAGCAGTTACCCGAAGGAGACCCAGTACTTC.

V usage is TRBV11-3 and J usage is TRBJ2-1, with 11 bases matching TRBD2. The germline V gene encodes CDR1 SGHNT and CDR2 YENEEA. Trimming at V came to 5 bases and at J to 6 bases, leaving 12 bases not matched to a gene. This CDR3 has 17 residues. The CDR3 reads CASSLIHGTSGRNEQFF. The DNA for the CDR3 is TGTGCCAGCAGCCTCATACACGGGACTAGCGGCCGCAATGAGCAGTTCTTC. The whole variable domain, filled in from reference TRBV11-3 and TRBJ2-1, reads EAGVVQSPRYKIIEKKQPVAFWCNPISGHNTLYWYLQNLGQGPELLIRYENEEAVDDSQLPKDRFSAERLKGVDSTLKIQPAELGDSAVYLCASSLIHGTSGRNEQFFGPGTRLTVL.

This chain connects TRBV7-3 to TRBJ1-1; unclear D gene. V dropped 6 bases and J dropped 1 base, with 9 bases sitting between them. Per the germline V gene, CDR1 is SGHTA and CDR2 is FQGTGA. The CDR3 has 13 amino acids. CDR3 amino acids: CASRRDPNTEAFF. The CDR3 region has the DNA TGTGCCAGCAGGCGCGACCCGAACACTGAAGCTTTCTTT. Based on the CDR3 plus reference TRBV7-3 and TRBJ1-1, the full variable domain is GAGVSQTPSNKVTEKGKYVELRCDPISGHTALYWYRQSLGQGPEFLIYFQGTGAADDSGLPNDRFFAVRPEGSVSTLKIQRTERGDSAVYLCASRRDPNTEAFFGQGTRLTVV.

V and J are TRBV19 and TRBJ2-2, with 10 bases identical to TRBD2. CDR3 length equals 15 residues. Per germline, CDR1 LNHDA and CDR2 SQIVND (reference sequence). J lost 2 bases, V lost 7 bases, and 4 bases had no gene match. Written as DNA, the CDR3 is TGTGCCAGTAAAACTAGCGGGATAAACACCGGGGAGCTGTTTTTT. As protein: CASKTSGINTGELFF. Supplemented by reference TRBV19 and TRBJ2-2, the full variable domain reads DGGITQSPKYLFRKEGQNVTLSCEQNLNHDAMYWYRQDPGQGLRLIYYSQIVNDFQKGDIAEGYSVSREKKESFPLTVTSAQKNPTAFYLCASKTSGINTGELFFGEGSRLTVL.

This clonotype has only a few counts. The V gene is TRBV20-1, the J gene TRBJ2-1; D might be TRBD2 (6 bases). Germline-derived CDR1 and CDR2 are DFQATT and SNEGSKA (reference sequence). Deletions cut 0 bases from V and 5 bases from J, with 14 bases between. The CDR3 length is 15 residues. Here the CDR3 DNA reads TGCAGTGCTAGAGACACGGCGGGAATGAACAATGAGCAGTTCTTC. Its translation is CSARDTAGMNNEQFF.

This clonotype was picked up a small number of times. The CDR3 nucleotides are TGTGCCAGCAGCTTGTGGGGACAAACGAACACTGAAGCTTTCTTT. The encoded protein is CASSLWGQTNTEAFF. The chain couples TRBV11-2 to TRBJ1-1; maybe TRBD1 (6 bases). Trimming cost V 3 bases and J 1 base, with 12 bases left between them. Germline CDR1 reads SGHAT; CDR2 reads FQNNGV. The CDR3 has 15 residues.

This clonotype was seen only a few times. The chain recombines TRBV6-2 or TRBV6-3 with TRBJ2-2; TRBD1 matches 7 bases. Germline lookup yields CDR1 MNHEY and CDR2 SVGEGT. The CDR3 runs 14 residues. V shed 8 bases, J shed 0 bases, and the junction held 3 bases outside the gene matches. The CDR3 is CASLQGANTGELFF. As DNA, the CDR3 is TGTGCCAGCCTCCAGGGGGCGAACACCGGGGAGCTGTTTTTT.

The rearrangement uses TRBV5-1 and TRBJ2-7, with a weak D call TRBD2 (5 bases). This CDR3 is 14 amino acids long. The germline V gene has CDR1 SGHRS and CDR2 YFSETQ. V was trimmed by 5 bases and J by 7 bases, leaving 19 bases between them. CDR3 in amino acids: CASRSAAALGEQYF. CDR3 coding DNA: TGCGCCAGCAGGTCGGCAGCGGCTTTGGGGGAGCAGTACTTC. Supplemented by reference TRBV5-1 and TRBJ2-7, the full variable domain reads KAGVTQTPRYLIKTRGQQVTLSCSPISGHRSVSWYQQTPGQGLQFLFEYFSETQRNKGNFPGRFSGRQFSNSRSEMNVSTLELGDSALYLCASRSAAALGEQYFGPGTRLTVT.

V gene TRBV6-5 combines with J gene TRBJ2-7, with D possibly being TRBD1 (6 bases). The CDR3 has 12 amino acids. In germline, CDR1 is MNHEY, CDR2 SVGAGI. V was trimmed by 6 bases and J by 6 bases, leaving 12 bases between them. Here the CDR3 DNA reads TGTGCCAGCAGCGAAACAGGGAGCGAGCAGTACTTC. Its protein is CASSETGSEQYF.

This clonotype has a count of ten or more. The genes are TRBV10-3 and TRBJ2-7, with D perhaps matching TRBD1 (5 bases). V shed 2 bases and J shed 3 bases, with 8 bases lying between them. Germline V gene lookup returns CDR1 ENHRY and CDR2 SYGVKD. The CDR3 consists of 13 residues. The CDR3 DNA reads as TGTGCCATCAGTGAGGGCAGGGACTACGAGCAGTACTTC. Protein: CAISEGRDYEQYF.

This clonotype has a handful of counts. The chain employs TRBV2 and TRBJ2-3; unclear D gene. There are 13 residues in the CDR3. Germline values: CDR1 SNHLY, CDR2 FYNNEI. V was pared by 1 base and J by 1 base, with 3 bases between. The CDR3 DNA reads TGTGCCAGCAGTGAAGGGGGCACAGATACGCAGTATTTT. Translated: CASSEGGTDTQYF.

The CDR3 region has the DNA TGCGCCAGCAGCCAAGAGCGGGCCCGACCACCGTCGGATGAAGCTTTCTTT. It encodes CASSQERARPPSDEAFF. The chain has TRBV4-1 and TRBJ1-1; D not resolved. Trimming took off 0 bases at V and 7 bases at J, with 21 bases between the two ends. Germline CDR1 MGHRA, CDR2 YSYEKL. The CDR3 has 17 amino acids.

This clonotype occurred a few times. The chain carries TRBV7-9 and TRBJ2-3, with TRBD2 identical over 12 bases. V was pared by 5 bases and J by 3 bases, with 15 bases of the junction left unmatched. CDR3 size: 19 residues. Germline values: CDR1 SEHNR, CDR2 FQNEAQ (reference sequence). The CDR3 loop reads CASSTPGTSGRSHTDTQYF. CDR3 in DNA: TGTGCCAGCAGCACCCCCGGGACTAGCGGGCGAAGTCATACAGATACGCAGTATTTT.